This T cell receptor (beta chain) originates from a study of blood T cell repertoires in COVID-19. On the study more broadly: Samples came from the United States, Italy and Spain, spanning acute and convalescent COVID-19. Sources were T cells, B-cell-depleted T cells, or PBMCs; the material itself was cDNA or gDNA.

As handled by the study authors: The assay estimated nucleated cells by amplifying reference gene primers. Libraries were prepared by immunoSEQ multiplex PCR; TCRdb keeps only in-frame clonotypes and omits some of them. V and J calls and clone size follow that table, whereas D and trimming were derived from the DNA. The repertoire includes 200,000 to 250,000 clones, 86% of them detected once, and 2.2% sits in the top ten. V gave up 0 bases and J gave up 3 bases, with 18 bases separating them. The CDR3 contains 18 residues. Per the germline V gene, CDR1 is LGHDT and CDR2 is YNNKEL (reference sequence).

V gene TRBV3-1 (or the pseudogene TRBV3-2) combines with J gene TRBJ2-1, with D perhaps matching TRBD1 (5 bases). The TCR originated in a man aged 25-45 years who had recovered from COVID-19. What was sequenced was peripheral blood. CDR3 DNA: TGTGCCAGCAGCCAAGAATTGAAGCGAAGGGGTTACTACAATGAGCAGTTCTTC. Its translation is CASSQELKRRGYYNEQFF.